Below, one T cell receptor (beta chain) is given with its context. TCRdb reprocessed the 5' RACE reads via MiXCR and lists one record per CDR3 protein. The table includes 510,000 or so distinct CDR3 sequences, 15% to 20% detected once. This record comes from a study of T cells after yellow fever vaccination. V dropped 3 bases and J dropped 6 bases, with 8 bases sitting between them. Germline CDR1 and CDR2: SGHDN and FVKESK. The CDR3 runs 12 residues. This sequence was found in a man aged 25-45 years who received the YFV17D yellow fever vaccine. Sequenced here: PBMCs, sampled 15 days after the yellow fever booster vaccination. The V call is TRBV14, the J call TRBJ1-2; D gene unclear. CDR3: CASSQGSDGYTF. The CDR3 DNA is TGTGCCAGCAGCCAGGGGTCCGATGGCTACACCTTC.